The 23 T cell receptor beta chains presented below share a single source sample, sequenced in a study of Ad26.COV2.S vaccination and SARS-CoV-2 variants. TCRdb's copy holds only in-frame clones and misses some; the assay was immunoSEQ multiplex PCR. The sample has 450,000 to 550,000 clones, 80% to 90% seen once; the top ten hold around 1.8%. Treatment indicated: some 20 received Ad26.COV2.S at low or high dose, single or two shots; about 5 received placebo; per-sample allocation not given. Repertoires come from day 63 after the first vaccine or placebo injection. Sequencing was performed on peripheral blood, taken in a trial of Ad26.COV2.S vaccine versus placebo. These receptors were collected from a person between 18 and 60 years old who received the Ad26.COV2.S COVID-19 vaccine or a placebo.

V gene TRBV5-5 combines with J gene TRBJ2-1; D remains unclear. The CDR3 sequence is 13 residues long. The germline V gene encodes CDR1 SGHKS and CDR2 YYEKEE (reference sequence). Trimming took off 0 bases at V and 12 bases at J, with 13 bases between the two ends. CDR3 coding DNA: TGTGCCAGCAGCTTGGGTTCTGTTAGCCGGCAGTTCTTC. This codes for CASSLGSVSRQFF. Supplemented by reference TRBV5-5 and TRBJ2-1, the full variable domain reads DAGVTQSPTHLIKTRGQQVTLRCSPISGHKSVSWYQQVLGQGPQFIFQYYEKEERGRGNFPDRFSARQFPNYSSELNVNALLLGDSALYLCASSLGSVSRQFFGPGTRLTVL.

This clone was recorded a few times. V and J are TRBV13 and TRBJ2-7; TRBD2 matches 7 bases. This CDR3 is 14 amino acids long. With V trimmed by 5 bases and J by 2 bases, 6 bases remained unmatched. From germline, CDR1 is PRHDT and CDR2 FYEKMQ (reference sequence). CDR3 sequence reads: CASSEAGSTYEQYF. The CDR3 DNA sequence: TGTGCCAGCAGCGAAGCGGGATCAACCTACGAGCAGTACTTC.

V is TRBV7-8 and J is TRBJ1-4; TRBD1 might be the D (6 bases). The CDR3 covers 12 residues. V was pared by 4 bases and J by 13 bases, with 13 bases between. The V gene's germline CDR1 is SGHVS and CDR2 FQNEAQ. The CDR3 reads CASSSHRESLFF. CDR3 DNA sequence: TGTGCCAGCAGCTCGCACAGGGAGTCACTGTTTTTT.

This clone was observed a few times. The chain couples TRBV14 to TRBJ2-5; 8 nucleotides line up with TRBD2. Unmatched junction bases numbered 11, after V lost 0 bases and J lost 14 bases. Germline V gene sequence: CDR1 SGHDN, CDR2 FVKESK. CDR3 length: 14 residues. The CDR3 bases are TGTGCCAGCAGCCAAGATCTGGCGGGAGGCCCTCCTTACTTC. Translating gives CASSQDLAGGPPYF.

The rearrangement joins TRBV7-9 to TRBJ1-3, with D possibly matching TRBD1 (5 bases). The germline V gene encodes CDR1 SEHNR and CDR2 FQNEAQ (reference sequence). Trimming shortened V by 5 bases and J by 0 bases, and 8 bases separated the two germline ends. The CDR3 is made up of 14 amino acids. In DNA, the CDR3 is TGTGCCAGCAGCCCCACAGGCTCTGGAAACACCATATATTTT. It encodes CASSPTGSGNTIYF.

On this clone: Other nucleotide sequences from this sample produce the same CDR3. This chain uses TRBV7-8 with TRBJ2-7; unclear D gene. Trimming pared 0 bases from V and 0 bases from J, leaving 6 bases between. CDR3 length equals 14 residues. Germline V gives CDR1 SGHVS, CDR2 FQNEAQ. The CDR3 DNA follows: TGTGCCAGCAGCTTAGCGGTTAGCTCCTACGAGCAGTACTTC. Translation gives CASSLAVSSYEQYF.

This sequence joins TRBV5-1 and TRBJ2-1, with D possibly called TRBD1 or TRBD2 (5 bases each). CDR1 SGHRS and CDR2 YFSETQ come from the germline V gene. The CDR3 sequence is 19 residues long. V lost 0 bases and J lost 2, with 21 bases in between. Here the CDR3 reads CASSLAGTGNPPPYNEQFF. The CDR3 DNA sequence: TGCGCCAGCAGCTTGGCCGGGACGGGCAATCCACCTCCCTACAATGAGCAGTTCTTC.

With regard to this clone: Other DNA sequences in this sample translate to the same CDR3. V usage is TRBV28 and J usage is TRBJ2-7; 8 bases agree with TRBD2. V lost 2 bases, J lost 2 bases, and 2 bases stayed unmatched. This CDR3 comprises 14 residues. Looked up from germline, CDR1 is MDHEN and CDR2 is SYDVKM. Written as DNA, the CDR3 is TGTGCCAGCAGTTTAGCGGGAGGACCCTACGAGCAGTACTTC. This translates into CASSLAGGPYEQYF.

In nucleotides, the CDR3 is TGCGCCAGCAGCATGACAGGGTTCTACGAGCAGTACTTC. It codes for CASSMTGFYEQYF. This chain uses TRBV4-1 with TRBJ2-7; 7 bases are shared with TRBD1. Germline V lookup: CDR1 MGHRA, CDR2 YSYEKL. The CDR3 consists of 13 residues. V lost 5 bases to trimming and J lost 3 bases; unmatched junction nucleotides: 4.

The chain recombines TRBV7-9 with TRBJ2-1, with 7 bases that match TRBD1. CDR1 and CDR2 (germline): SEHNR, FQNEAQ (reference sequence). The CDR3 length is 12 residues. The ends lost 2 bases at V and 11 bases at J; junction bases unmatched: 3. The CDR3 DNA reads TGTGCCAGCAGCTTACGGGACAGCCAGCAGTTCTTC. As protein: CASSLRDSQQFF.

This rearrangement joins TRBV11-2 to TRBJ2-2; D ambiguous. Germline V gives CDR1 SGHAT, CDR2 FQNNGV. This CDR3 has 14 residues. With 3 bases removed from V and 7 bases from J, the gap between germline ends came to 12 bases. CDR3 bases: TGTGCCAGCAGCTTGGGCGCCTCTCTCGGGGAGCTGTTTTTT. Translation gives CASSLGASLGELFF.

V is TRBV28 and J is TRBJ1-4; tentatively, D is TRBD1 (5 bases). The germline V gene has CDR1 MDHEN and CDR2 SYDVKM. Trimming cost V 6 bases and J 0 bases, with 11 bases left between them. The CDR3 spans 15 residues. The CDR3 nucleotides are TGTGCCAGCAGGGGCGGGACCGCAACTAATGAAAAACTGTTTTTT. Protein sequence: CASRGGTATNEKLFF.

J is TRBJ2-3 and V is TRBV7-2; D may be TRBD2 (7 bases). Trimming pared 3 bases from V and 2 bases from J, leaving 15 bases between. The CDR3 totals 16 residues. Germline V gene lookup returns CDR1 SGHTA and CDR2 FQGNSA. CDR3 coding DNA: TGTGCCAGCAGCTTGGGAGGGGGGGTCCCCACAGATACGCAGTATTTT. Protein: CASSLGGGVPTDTQYF.

The V and J genes are TRBV9 and TRBJ2-3; D gene ambiguous. The V end was cut by 2 bases, the J end by 3 bases, with 13 bases between. Germline V lookup: CDR1 SGDLS, CDR2 YYNGEE. The CDR3 sequence is 15 residues long. The CDR3 region has the DNA TGTGCCAGCAGCGTCGGGCTTTTGGGGACAGATACGCAGTATTTT. This codes for CASSVGLLGTDTQYF.

The table lists this clone with a few counts. The V call is TRBV14, the J call TRBJ2-7; 11 nucleotides match TRBD2. Per germline, CDR1 SGHDN and CDR2 FVKESK. The V and J ends lost 1 base and 3 bases, in that order; junction bases with no gene match: 2. This CDR3 region has 15 residues. The CDR3 sequence is CASSQGLAGFYEQYF. The DNA for the CDR3 is TGTGCCAGCAGCCAAGGACTAGCGGGATTCTACGAGCAGTACTTC. The full variable domain, with the rest looked up from reference TRBV14 and TRBJ2-7, is EAGVTQFPSHSVIEKGQTVTLRCDPISGHDNLYWYRRVMGKEIKFLLHFVKESKQDESGMPNNRFLAERTGGTYSTLKVQPAELEDSGVYFCASSQGLAGFYEQYFGPGTRLTVT.

J is TRBJ2-7 and V is TRBV28; D call uncertain. From germline, CDR1 is MDHEN and CDR2 SYDVKM. V gave up 6 bases and J gave up 1 base, with 10 bases separating them. The CDR3 is made up of 13 amino acids. The CDR3 spells CASRDPNSYEQYF. As DNA, the CDR3 is TGTGCCAGCAGGGACCCCAATTCCTACGAGCAGTACTTC.

Remarks on this clone: Within the sample, other DNA sequences also encode this same CDR3. The gene calls are TRBV6-5 and TRBJ2-7; D unresolved. V lost 1 base and J 4 bases, leaving 2 bases between the germline ends. In germline, CDR1 is MNHEY, CDR2 SVGAGI. This CDR3 is built from 11 residues. CDR3 sequence reads: CASSYLYEQYF. The CDR3 region has the DNA TGTGCCAGCAGTTACTTGTACGAGCAGTACTTC.

The chain links TRBV27 to TRBJ2-7; TRBD1 is a possible D gene (6 bases). CDR3 length: 14 amino acids. V was clipped by 6 bases and J by 3 bases, with 15 bases between them. Germline V gene data show CDR1 as MNHEY and CDR2 as SMNVEV (reference sequence). CDR3 sequence: CASSRRTDRYEQYF. The CDR3, as DNA: TGTGCCAGCAGCCGTAGGACAGACCGCTACGAGCAGTACTTC.

The chain joins TRBV2 to TRBJ1-6; 9 nucleotides match TRBD1. Germline assignment: CDR1 SNHLY and CDR2 FYNNEI. Trimming removed 4 bases from V and 6 bases from J; junction bases left unmatched: 1. This CDR3 comprises 14 residues. In DNA, the CDR3 is TGTGCCAGCAGTGTGGGACAGGGTAATTCACCCCTCCACTTT. Translating it yields CASSVGQGNSPLHF.

Only one count was recorded for this clone. The V and J genes are TRBV4-1 and TRBJ1-6, with unresolved D. Trimming pared 1 base from V and 10 bases from J, leaving 26 bases between. Looked up from germline, CDR1 is MGHRA and CDR2 is YSYEKL. The CDR3 is 19 residues long. The CDR3 DNA follows: TGCGCCAGCAGCCAAGTGGGTGTCCAGCGGGCTTTGGGAGGCTCACCCCTCCACTTT. As protein: CASSQVGVQRALGGSPLHF.

The chain is built from TRBV27 and TRBJ2-1, with 13 nucleotides matching TRBD2. The length of the CDR3 is 18 residues. Germline loops: CDR1 MNHEY, CDR2 SMNVEV (reference sequence). V lost 6 bases and J lost 4; bases outside the gene matches: 12. The CDR3 loop reads CASSLNLWTSGGYNEQFF. The CDR3 DNA follows: TGTGCCAGCAGCCTCAACCTTTGGACTAGCGGGGGATACAATGAGCAGTTCTTC.

The V and J genes are TRBV7-2 and TRBJ1-1, with no clear D. The germline V gene encodes CDR1 SGHTA and CDR2 FQGNSA. CDR3 length: 14 amino acids. V was shortened by 2 bases and J by 2 bases, with 9 bases between the two germline ends. The CDR3 region has the DNA TGTGCCAGCAGCTTAAATCGCAGAAACACTGAAGCTTTCTTT. Amino acids: CASSLNRRNTEAFF.

This chain uses TRBV10-2 with TRBJ2-7; D is uncertain. Germline V gene lookup returns CDR1 WSHSY and CDR2 SAAADI. The length of the CDR3 is 16 residues. V lost 2 bases and J lost 7, with 21 bases in between. The CDR3 nucleotides read TGCGCCAGCAGTGAGGGATACCCCTCCCCTTTGGGGGAGCAGTACTTC. This encodes CASSEGYPSPLGEQYF.